The entry that follows covers one T cell receptor beta chain sequence. The antigen is undetermined. The data belong to a study of T cell responses to AZD1222 COVID-19 vaccine. The study's findings and limits: Vaccine-associated CD4 TCRs spanned spike, dominant at 160-218 and 743-854. It was only after the peak T cell response that any repertoires were sampled. Baseline seropositives among AZD1222 recipients totaled only 5 or 6. Females outnumbered males among donors, who were mostly white British; clonal diversity was possibly underestimated.

The CDR3 is 16 residues long. CDR1 and CDR2 (germline): SGHTA, FQGNSA. Between the trimmed V and J ends, which lost 2 bases and 1 base, there was a span of 9 bases. Generated by immunoSEQ multiplex PCR, the TCRdb table keeps only in-frame clones and is missing some. The repertoire consists of more than 150,000 clones, with around 94% occurring once and the leading ten covering roughly 1.7%. The TCR originated in an adult who received the AZD1222 COVID-19 vaccine. Sequenced material: peripheral blood, taken 28 days after the second AZD1222 dose. This chain links TRBV7-2 with TRBJ2-6, with unresolved D. CDR3 region: CASSLKGKSGANVLTF. CDR3 nucleotide sequence: TGTGCCAGCAGCTTAAAGGGAAAATCTGGGGCCAACGTCCTGACTTTC.